This T cell receptor beta chain was documented in a study of metastatic and nonmetastatic thyroid tumors. On the study more broadly: Thyroid patients, malignant and benign, had repertoires compared across blood and tumor or nodule tissue.

Per the study methods: Using the CDR3 differences seen across clinicopathological groups, the authors built a distant-metastasis classifier for papillary thyroid cancer, which was meant to discriminate distant-metastatic patients. TCRdb re-processed the PCR reads through MiXCR. These V and J calls are TCRdb output, not the study's own analysis. The repertoire holds about 34,000 clones, less than 40% seen once, with 20% to 25% in the top ten. Study outcomes and limitations: In both blood and tumor samples, TCR beta diversity was reported significantly higher for malignant than benign nodules.

Notes on this clone: Antigen unknown.

Trimming removed 7 bases at V and 1 base at J, with 14 bases between. The CDR3 totals 15 residues. Per the germline V gene, CDR1 is MNHEY and CDR2 is SVGEGT. Each patient went into thyroid surgery without having received any treatment. This clonotype was obtained from a female donor with papillary thyroid cancer or a benign thyroid nodule (not recorded which). Some clones in this sample may be carry-over from other donors' samples. The V and J genes are TRBV6-2 or TRBV6-3 and TRBJ1-5; D uncertain. Sequencing input: tumor tissue. CDR3 sequence: CASKGSGGSNQPQHF. In nucleotides, the CDR3 is TGTGCCAGCAAAGGCAGCGGCGGAAGCAATCAGCCCCAGCATTTT.